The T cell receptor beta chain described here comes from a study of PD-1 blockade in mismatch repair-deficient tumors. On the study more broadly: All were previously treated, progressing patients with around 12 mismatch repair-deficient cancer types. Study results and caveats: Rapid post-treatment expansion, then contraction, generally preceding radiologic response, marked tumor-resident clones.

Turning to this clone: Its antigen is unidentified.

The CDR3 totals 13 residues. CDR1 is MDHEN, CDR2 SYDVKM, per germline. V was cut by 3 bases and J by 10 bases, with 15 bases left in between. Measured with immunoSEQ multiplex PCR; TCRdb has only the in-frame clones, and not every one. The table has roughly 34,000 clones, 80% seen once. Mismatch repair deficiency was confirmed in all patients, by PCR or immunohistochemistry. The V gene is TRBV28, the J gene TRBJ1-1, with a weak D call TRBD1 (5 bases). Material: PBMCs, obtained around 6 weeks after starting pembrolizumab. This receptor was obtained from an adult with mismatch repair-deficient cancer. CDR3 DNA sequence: TGTGCCAGCAGTTTGGGGCAGGGCATTGGAGCTTTCTTT. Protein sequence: CASSLGQGIGAFF. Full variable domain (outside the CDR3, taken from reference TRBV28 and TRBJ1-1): DVKVTQSSRYLVKRTGEKVFLECVQDMDHENMFWYRQDPGLGLRLIYFSYDVKMKEKGDIPEGYSVSREKKERFSLILESASTNQTSMYLCASSLGQGIGAFFGQGTRLTVV.